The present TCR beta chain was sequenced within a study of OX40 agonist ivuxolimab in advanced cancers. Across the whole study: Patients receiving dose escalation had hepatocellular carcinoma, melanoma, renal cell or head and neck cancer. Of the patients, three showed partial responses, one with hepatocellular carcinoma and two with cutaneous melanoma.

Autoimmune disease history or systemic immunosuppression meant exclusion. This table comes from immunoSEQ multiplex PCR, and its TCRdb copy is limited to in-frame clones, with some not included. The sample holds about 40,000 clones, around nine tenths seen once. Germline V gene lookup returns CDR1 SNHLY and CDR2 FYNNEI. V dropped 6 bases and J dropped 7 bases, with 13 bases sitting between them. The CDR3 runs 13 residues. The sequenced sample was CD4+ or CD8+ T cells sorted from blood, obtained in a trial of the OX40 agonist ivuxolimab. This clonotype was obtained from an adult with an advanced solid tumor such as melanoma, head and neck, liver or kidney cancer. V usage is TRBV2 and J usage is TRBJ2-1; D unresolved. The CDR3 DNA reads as TGTGCCAGCAGCGCTAAGATTGGGAATGAGCAGTTCTTC. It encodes CASSAKIGNEQFF.